This T cell receptor (beta chain) derives from a study of blood T cell repertoires in COVID-19. Across the study: The origin of the acute and convalescent COVID-19 samples was the United States, Italy and Spain.

TCRdb keeps only in-frame clones here, not all; method: immunoSEQ multiplex PCR. This table holds some 290,000 clones, around nine tenths found once. V lost 2 bases and J lost 5, with 15 bases in between. From germline, CDR1 is MNHEY and CDR2 SVGAGI. This CDR3 is 15 amino acids long. Material: peripheral blood. The sequence was obtained from a woman between 25 and 40 years old with COVID-19, enrolled during active disease. This sequence joins TRBV6-5 and TRBJ2-5, with D possibly TRBD1 on 5 matching bases. The CDR3 reads CASSYVPQGMETQYF. The CDR3 region has the DNA TGTGCCAGCAGTTACGTCCCTCAGGGAATGGAGACCCAGTACTTC.